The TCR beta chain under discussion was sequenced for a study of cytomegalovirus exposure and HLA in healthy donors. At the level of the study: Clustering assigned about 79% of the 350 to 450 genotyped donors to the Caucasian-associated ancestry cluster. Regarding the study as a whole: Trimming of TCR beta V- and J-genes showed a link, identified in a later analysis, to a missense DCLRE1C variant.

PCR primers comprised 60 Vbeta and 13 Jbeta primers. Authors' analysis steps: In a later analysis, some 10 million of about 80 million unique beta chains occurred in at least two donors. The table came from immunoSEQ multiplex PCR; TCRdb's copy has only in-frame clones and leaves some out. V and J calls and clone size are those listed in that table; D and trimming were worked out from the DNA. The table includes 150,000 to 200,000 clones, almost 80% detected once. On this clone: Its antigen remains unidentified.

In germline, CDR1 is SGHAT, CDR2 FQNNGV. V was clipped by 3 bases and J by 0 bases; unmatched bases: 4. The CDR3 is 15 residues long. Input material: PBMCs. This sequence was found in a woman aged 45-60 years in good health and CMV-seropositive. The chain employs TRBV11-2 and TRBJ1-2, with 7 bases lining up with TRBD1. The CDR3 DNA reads TGTGCCAGCAGCTTGACAGGGTCAGCTAACTATGGCTACACCTTC. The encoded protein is CASSLTGSANYGYTF.